The 31 T cell receptor beta chains listed next were all sequenced from one sample in a study of beta chain features in type 1 diabetes. Study-level points and caveats: Significant though moderate, a shortening of TCRB CDR3s appeared in all four CD4+ subsets of Type 1 diabetes patients.

These TCRs' antigens remain unknown. Every bit of the isolated RNA underwent reverse transcription, so sequencing read expressed TCRB transcripts. The table came from immunoSEQ multiplex PCR; TCRdb's copy has only in-frame clones and leaves some out. In the table there are more than 300,000 clones, over 9.5% of which are singletons. Sequenced: naive CD4+ T cells from blood. The receptors here all came from a woman aged 18-29 years with type 1 diabetes.

This clone appeared a few times. This sequence joins TRBV18 and TRBJ2-5, with 7 bases lining up with TRBD2. Germline assignment: CDR1 KGHSH and CDR2 LQKENI. CDR3 length equals 14 residues. Trimming at V came to 3 bases and at J to 1 base, leaving 2 bases not matched to a gene. The DNA of the CDR3 is TGTGCCAGCTCACCGGCTAGCGGCCAAGAGACCCAGTACTTC. This gives the protein CASSPASGQETQYF.

This clone was picked up a small number of times. The V gene is TRBV18, the J gene TRBJ1-5, with 9 positions matching TRBD1. From germline, CDR1 is KGHSH and CDR2 LQKENI. V shed 3 bases and J 7 bases; nucleotides not matched to a gene: 4. The CDR3 contains 14 residues. CDR3 region: CASSPGQGSQPQHF. DNA of the CDR3: TGTGCCAGCTCACCGGGACAGGGCAGCCAGCCCCAGCATTTT.

The sample holds a few counts of this clone. V usage is TRBV10-3 and J usage is TRBJ2-3, with D possibly matching TRBD2 (5 bases). The CDR3 sequence is 13 residues long. Germline values: CDR1 ENHRY, CDR2 SYGVKD. V shed 4 bases and J shed 5 bases, with 10 bases lying between them. Here the CDR3 DNA reads TGTGCCATCAGTGCGGGGATGGGAGATACGCAGTATTTT. Protein sequence: CAISAGMGDTQYF.

This clone was seen only a few times. The gene calls are TRBV5-1 and TRBJ2-7; TRBD1 aligns across 7 bases. J lost 3 bases, V lost 3 bases, and 6 bases had no gene match. The CDR3 is made up of 14 amino acids. In germline, CDR1 is SGHRS, CDR2 YFSETQ. Here the CDR3 DNA reads TGCGCCAGCAGCTCGGTGCAGGGGGTCTACGAGCAGTACTTC. Translation: CASSSVQGVYEQYF.

J is TRBJ2-1 and V is TRBV9; tentatively, D is TRBD2 (6 bases). This CDR3 region has 16 residues. Germline values: CDR1 SGDLS, CDR2 YYNGEE. Trimming stripped 3 bases from V and 0 bases from J, with 13 bases between. CDR3 amino acids: CASSAMGLGSYNEQFF. As DNA, the CDR3 is TGTGCCAGCAGCGCCATGGGACTGGGCTCCTACAATGAGCAGTTCTTC.

The chain couples TRBV7-2 to TRBJ2-5; D possibly corresponds to TRBD1 (5 bases). The CDR3 spans 15 residues. Per germline, CDR1 SGHTA and CDR2 FQGNSA. The V end was cut by 5 bases, the J end by 0 bases, with 13 bases between. CDR3 bases: TGTGCCAGCAGCCACAGGACCGCGTACCAAGAGACCCAGTACTTC. Its translation: CASSHRTAYQETQYF. Supplemented by reference TRBV7-2 and TRBJ2-5, the full variable domain reads GAGVSQSPSNKVTEKGKDVELRCDPISGHTALYWYRQSLGQGLEFLIYFQGNSAPDKSGLPSDRFSAERTGGSVSTLTIQRTQQEDSAVYLCASSHRTAYQETQYFGPGTRLLVL.

The CDR3 spells CASRGLAGGNTGELFF. The DNA for the CDR3 is TGCGCCAGCAGAGGACTAGCGGGGGGCAACACCGGGGAGCTGTTTTTT. The chain has TRBV4-1 and TRBJ2-2; 14 nucleotides agree with TRBD2. Germline values: CDR1 MGHRA, CDR2 YSYEKL. The CDR3 totals 16 residues. With V trimmed by 6 bases and J by 2 bases, 2 bases remained unmatched.

With regard to this clone: The sample carries other DNA sequences with the same CDR3. The chain couples TRBV7-2 to TRBJ2-5; 13 bases are shared with TRBD2. There are 16 residues in the CDR3. The ends lost 1 base at V and 2 bases at J; junction bases unmatched: 1. The germline CDR1 and CDR2 sequences are SGHTA and FQGNSA. CDR3 in amino acids: CASSLGLAGGQETQYF. The CDR3 coding sequence is TGTGCCAGCAGCTTAGGACTAGCGGGGGGTCAAGAGACCCAGTACTTC.

A few counts support this clone. The chain has TRBV28 and TRBJ2-1, with 8 bases matching TRBD2. J lost 9 bases, V lost 4 bases, and 5 bases had no gene match. Germline V gene sequence: CDR1 MDHEN, CDR2 SYDVKM. CDR3 length equals 13 residues. CDR3 nucleotides: TGTGCCAGCAGTTCAGCACTAGCGGCTGAGCAGTTCTTC. Protein: CASSSALAAEQFF.

V usage is TRBV7-2 and J usage is TRBJ1-2, with a weak D call TRBD1 (5 bases). Trimming removed 4 bases at V and 5 bases at J, with 17 bases between. Germline values: CDR1 SGHTA, CDR2 FQGNSA. The CDR3 extends over 15 amino acids. CDR3 sequence: CASSSPGFRGYGYTF. In DNA form, the CDR3 reads TGTGCCAGCAGCTCGCCAGGGTTCAGAGGATATGGCTACACCTTC.

DNA of the CDR3: TGTGCCAGCAGCCAAAGGTCAGACGTAGCGAGCTCCTACGAGCAGTACTTC. This codes for CASSQRSDVASSYEQYF. The chain carries TRBV4-2 and TRBJ2-7, with D possibly matching TRBD2 (5 bases). The CDR3 consists of 17 residues. CDR1 is LGHNA and CDR2 is YNFKEQ in the germline V gene. The germline V and J ends were trimmed by 2 bases and 0 bases, with 17 bases remaining between them.

This clone was detected only a few times. V and J are TRBV30 and TRBJ2-6, with 8 positions matching TRBD1. V gave up 0 bases and J gave up 2 bases; unmatched junction bases: 9. The germline gives CDR1 GTSNPN, CDR2 SVGIG (reference sequence). The CDR3 contains 18 residues. The CDR3 region has the DNA TGTGCCTGGAGTGTACTGCGGACAGGGACCACTGGGGCCAACGTCCTGACTTTC. Residues: CAWSVLRTGTTGANVLTF.

V and J are TRBV5-4 and TRBJ2-6; D is uncertain. The CDR3 covers 14 residues. Deletions cut 1 base from V and 3 bases from J, with 5 bases between. Germline V CDR1 and CDR2: SGHNT, YYREEE (reference sequence). The chain's CDR3 is CASSLTGGANVLTF. In nucleotides, the CDR3 is TGTGCCAGCAGCTTGACGGGTGGGGCCAACGTCCTGACTTTC.

A few counts support this clone. The V gene is TRBV21-1, the J gene TRBJ1-2. TRBV21-1 is described as a pseudogene. The CDR3 is made up of 11 amino acids. The CDR3 DNA reads TGTGCCAGCAGCAAGGCGGGAGGCTACACCTTC. This codes for CASSKAGGYTF.

This clone showed up just a few times. The chain links TRBV6-5 to TRBJ2-5; a possible D gene is TRBD1 (5 bases). In germline, CDR1 is MNHEY, CDR2 SVGAGI. The CDR3 runs to 13 residues. The ends were cut back, 7 bases at V and 3 bases at J, with 12 bases in the middle. The CDR3 DNA reads TGTGCCAGCACCTCGGGCAGGGAAGAGACCCAGTACTTC. Amino acid sequence: CASTSGREETQYF.

The rearrangement links TRBV13 to TRBJ1-5; no reliable D call. In germline, CDR1 is PRHDT, CDR2 FYEKMQ (reference sequence). V shed 2 bases and J shed 1 base, with 12 bases lying between them. The CDR3 loop spans 16 amino acids. The CDR3 region is CASSLSGGKSNQPQHF. CDR3 coding DNA: TGTGCCAGCAGCTTATCCGGAGGGAAGAGCAATCAGCCCCAGCATTTT. The complete variable domain, with remaining parts taken from reference TRBV13 and TRBJ1-5, reads AAGVIQSPRHLIKEKRETATLKCYPIPRHDTVYWYQQGPGQDPQFLISFYEKMQSDKGSIPDRFSAQQFSDYHSELNMSSLELGDSALYFCASSLSGGKSNQPQHFGDGTRLSIL.

This clone was seen more than once but under ten times. The rearrangement uses TRBV30 and TRBJ2-7, with 7 nucleotides matching TRBD2. Germline-derived CDR1 and CDR2 are GTSNPN and SVGIG (reference sequence). This CDR3 comprises 11 residues. V was clipped by 5 bases and J by 7 bases; unmatched bases: 5. The CDR3: CAWGGVWEQYF. DNA of the CDR3: TGTGCCTGGGGGGGGGTTTGGGAGCAGTACTTC.

This chain links TRBV4-3 with TRBJ1-1; D remains unclear. Per the germline V gene, CDR1 is LGHNA and CDR2 is YSLEER. The CDR3 is made up of 15 amino acids. Trimming took 4 bases from V and 5 from J, leaving 17 bases between them. CDR3 in amino acids: CASSRGNAGGTEAFF. The CDR3 DNA follows: TGCGCCAGCAGCCGAGGTAACGCGGGCGGGACTGAAGCTTTCTTT.

The V call is TRBV28, the J call TRBJ2-1, with D possibly matching TRBD1 (6 bases). V lost 7 bases, J lost 1 base, and 14 bases lay in between. CDR3 size: 15 residues. Germline CDR1 MDHEN, CDR2 SYDVKM. CDR3 residues: CASTQQGRSYNEQFF. The CDR3 DNA reads as TGTGCCAGCACCCAACAGGGACGTTCCTACAATGAGCAGTTCTTC. Complete variable domain (other parts from reference TRBV28 and TRBJ2-1): DVKVTQSSRYLVKRTGEKVFLECVQDMDHENMFWYRQDPGLGLRLIYFSYDVKMKEKGDIPEGYSVSREKKERFSLILESASTNQTSMYLCASTQQGRSYNEQFFGPGTRLTVL.

The sample holds a few counts of this clone. CDR3 DNA: TGCGCCAGCAGCGCCCGACTAGAGGGGGAGACCCAGTACTTC. Its protein is CASSARLEGETQYF. The rearrangement uses TRBV5-1 and TRBJ2-5, with D perhaps TRBD2 (6 bases). Germline assignment: CDR1 SGHRS and CDR2 YFSETQ. The CDR3 is made up of 14 amino acids. The V and J ends lost 4 bases and 5 bases respectively, with 15 bases between them.

The chain has TRBV15 and TRBJ2-3; 7 bases agree with TRBD1. The CDR3 is 15 amino acids. The trim removed 0 bases at V and 4 bases at J, leaving 4 bases unmatched. Germline V gives CDR1 LNHNV, CDR2 YYDKDF (reference sequence). The CDR3 is CATSRDRQGADTQYF. CDR3 DNA sequence: TGTGCCACCAGCAGAGATCGTCAGGGGGCAGATACGCAGTATTTT. The whole variable domain, filled in from reference TRBV15 and TRBJ2-3, reads DAMVIQNPRYQVTQFGKPVTLSCSQTLNHNVMYWYQQKSSQAPKLLFHYYDKDFNNEADTPDNFQSRRPNTSFCFLDIRSPGLGDTAMYLCATSRDRQGADTQYFGPGTRLTVL.

This chain connects TRBV28 to TRBJ2-2; 10 positions agree with TRBD1. Unmatched junction bases numbered 6, after V lost 5 bases and J lost 3 bases. Germline V CDR1 and CDR2: MDHEN, SYDVKM. The CDR3 totals 16 residues. DNA of the CDR3: TGTGCCAGCAGTCCCCCTGGGACAGGGGACACCGGGGAGCTGTTTTTT. It encodes CASSPPGTGDTGELFF. Filled out from reference TRBV28 and TRBJ2-2, the complete variable domain reads DVKVTQSSRYLVKRTGEKVFLECVQDMDHENMFWYRQDPGLGLRLIYFSYDVKMKEKGDIPEGYSVSREKKERFSLILESASTNQTSMYLCASSPPGTGDTGELFFGEGSRLTVL.

The chain uses TRBV7-9 and TRBJ1-1; D remains ambiguous. The germline V gene has CDR1 SEHNR and CDR2 FQNEAQ (reference sequence). The CDR3 consists of 14 residues. Trimming cost V 5 bases and J 1 base, with 11 bases left between them. CDR3 sequence: CASSPTMSNTEAFF. The CDR3 DNA reads as TGTGCCAGCAGCCCGACTATGTCGAACACTGAAGCTTTCTTT.

This clone was seen only a few times. V and J are TRBV7-6 and TRBJ1-5; D unresolved. Deletions cut 4 bases from V and 10 bases from J, with 17 bases between. The germline gives CDR1 SGHVS, CDR2 FNYEAQ. The CDR3 has 14 residues. The CDR3 is CASSSNPGVRPQHF. The CDR3 DNA reads as TGTGCCAGCAGCTCGAACCCCGGTGTTCGACCCCAGCATTTT.

The chain carries TRBV28 and TRBJ2-1, with 13 bases aligning to TRBD2. CDR3 length: 16 amino acids. The trim removed 6 bases at V and 2 bases at J, leaving 4 bases unmatched. Looked up from germline, CDR1 is MDHEN and CDR2 is SYDVKM. DNA of the CDR3: TGTGCCAGCAGGGCGACTAGCGGGGGGACCTACAATGAGCAGTTCTTC. Protein sequence: CASRATSGGTYNEQFF.

This rearrangement joins TRBV15 to TRBJ1-5, with TRBD1 as a possible D gene (5 bases). Trimming shortened V by 5 bases and J by 8 bases, and 16 bases separated the two germline ends. CDR3 length: 14 amino acids. Germline V gene lookup returns CDR1 LNHNV and CDR2 YYDKDF (reference sequence). Here the CDR3 reads CATSPGLKTEPQHF. The CDR3 DNA reads TGTGCCACCAGCCCAGGGCTGAAGACCGAGCCCCAGCATTTT. Together with reference TRBV15 and TRBJ1-5, the CDR3 gives the full variable domain: DAMVIQNPRYQVTQFGKPVTLSCSQTLNHNVMYWYQQKSSQAPKLLFHYYDKDFNNEADTPDNFQSRRPNTSFCFLDIRSPGLGDTAMYLCATSPGLKTEPQHFGDGTRLSIL.

V and J are TRBV7-2 and TRBJ2-1; TRBD1 might be the D (6 bases). This CDR3 has 15 residues. V was cut by 3 bases and J by 2 bases, with 11 bases left in between. Germline CDR1 is SGHTA and CDR2 is FQGNSA. The CDR3 nucleotides are TGTGCCAGCAGCTTGACAGGAGATACCTACAATGAGCAGTTCTTC. This encodes CASSLTGDTYNEQFF.

The chain carries TRBV4-3 and TRBJ2-1; 8 nucleotides match TRBD2. Trimming at V came to 0 bases and at J to 12 bases, leaving 4 bases not matched to a gene. The CDR3 spans 13 residues. Germline V gene sequence: CDR1 LGHNA, CDR2 YSLEER. The CDR3 coding sequence is TGCGCCAGCAGCCAAGATTTCGGGAGGGGGCAGTTCTTC. Protein sequence: CASSQDFGRGQFF.

The chain links TRBV30 to TRBJ2-1; TRBD2 is a possible D gene (6 bases). V was trimmed by 4 bases and J by 1 base, leaving 14 bases between them. This CDR3 has 15 residues. Germline V gene lookup returns CDR1 GTSNPN and CDR2 SVGIG (reference sequence). The chain's CDR3 is CAWTRERRSYNEQFF. CDR3 DNA sequence: TGTGCCTGGACCCGGGAGCGTCGGTCCTACAATGAGCAGTTCTTC.

This clone was counted only a few times. The V call is TRBV10-3, the J call TRBJ1-3; possible D gene TRBD1, 6 bases. Germline V gene sequence: CDR1 ENHRY, CDR2 SYGVKD. The CDR3 has 14 amino acids. With 3 bases removed from V and 0 bases from J, the gap between germline ends came to 6 bases. As DNA, the CDR3 is TGTGCCATCAGTGAACAGGGCTCTGGAAACACCATATATTTT. Protein product: CAISEQGSGNTIYF.

This clone was seen more than once but under ten times. The chain has TRBV28 and TRBJ1-2, with TRBD1 matching 7 bases. Germline assignment: CDR1 MDHEN and CDR2 SYDVKM. This CDR3 has 13 residues. Trimming removed 7 bases from V and 3 bases from J; junction bases left unmatched: 5. The CDR3, as DNA: TGTGCCAGCAAGGAGGGGGCTGACTATGGCTACACCTTC. Its protein product is CASKEGADYGYTF.